Listed below are T cell receptor beta chains from one sample, sequenced in a study of blood T cell repertoires in COVID-19. Measured with immunoSEQ multiplex PCR; TCRdb has only the in-frame clones, and not every one. The sample contains 100,000 to 130,000 clones, about two thirds of which appear only once. Sequencing was performed on peripheral blood. These receptors were collected from a woman aged 40 to 49 with acute or convalescent COVID-19. Each CDR3 is given without its conserved first and last residue.

J gene: TRBJ1-2; V gene: TRBV3-1/TRBV3-2; CDR3 protein: ASTPRDRTGDGYT
J gene: TRBJ1-4; V gene: TRBV5-6; CDR3 protein: ASSPDSSLEKLF
J gene: TRBJ2-3; V gene: TRBV7-2; CDR3 protein: ASSSSKTSGGAVDTQY
J gene: TRBJ2-2; V gene: TRBV24-1; CDR3 protein: ATSEGQGVAGELF
J gene: TRBJ2-1; V gene: TRBV5-5; CDR3 protein: ASSLSPAVEQF
J gene: TRBJ2-7; V gene: TRBV5-5; CDR3 protein: ASRTNGEQGEQY
J gene: TRBJ1-1; V gene: TRBV21-1; CDR3 protein: ASSNLSLGGNTEAF
J gene: TRBJ1-6; V gene: TRBV14; CDR3 protein: ASRDKPNNSPLH
J gene: TRBJ1-2; V gene: TRBV5-6; CDR3 protein: ASSLYVLGLGTGGGYT
J gene: TRBJ2-7; V gene: TRBV7-2; CDR3 protein: ASSPPPGTGGNEQY
J gene: TRBJ1-6; V gene: TRBV27; CDR3 protein: ASSLQVYNSPLH
J gene: TRBJ1-5; V gene: TRBV19; CDR3 protein: ASSIDMALSNQPQH
J gene: TRBJ1-2; V gene: TRBV2; CDR3 protein: ASSEDRLSYGYT
J gene: TRBJ1-1; V gene: TRBV12-3/TRBV12-4; CDR3 protein: ASSGNRGAF
J gene: TRBJ2-7; V gene: TRBV6-2/TRBV6-3; CDR3 protein: ASSKTNGGSQY
J gene: TRBJ2-7; V gene: TRBV29-1; CDR3 protein: SAMPGLFYEQY
J gene: TRBJ1-4; V gene: TRBV2; CDR3 protein: ASSSTNRREKLF
J gene: TRBJ1-5; V gene: TRBV2; CDR3 protein: ASGGQPTNQPQH
J gene: TRBJ2-5; V gene: TRBV12-3/TRBV12-4; CDR3 protein: ASSLRGETQY
J gene: TRBJ2-7; V gene: TRBV7-9; CDR3 protein: ASSLSYEQY
J gene: TRBJ1-5; V gene: TRBV9; CDR3 protein: ASSVGGSQPQH
J gene: TRBJ2-1; V gene: TRBV27; CDR3 protein: ASSSLAGGLNNEQF
J gene: TRBJ2-5; V gene: TRBV6-6; CDR3 protein: ASSFQLAGGGKTQY
J gene: TRBJ2-5; V gene: TRBV7-9; CDR3 protein: ASSKESAQY
J gene: TRBJ1-5; V gene: TRBV6-5; CDR3 protein: ASSLQGIGNQPQH
J gene: TRBJ1-6; V gene: TRBV4-1; CDR3 protein: ASSQSVDSPLH
J gene: TRBJ2-2; V gene: TRBV11-3; CDR3 protein: ASSLGTGLGTGELF